This TCR beta chain was sequenced during a study of tumor and adjacent non-tumor tissue in lung cancer. Study as a whole: Histology: about a dozen adenocarcinoma, a couple of squamous cell carcinoma, 1 small cell lung cancer. Samples averaged roughly 4.2 million productive TCRbeta reads each.

A modified ARM-PCR protocol with three rounds of nested PCR amplified TCRbeta. TCRdb ran MiXCR on the multiplex PCR reads and lists one entry per CDR3 protein. The table includes more than 120,000 distinct CDR3 sequences, roughly 70% detected once. As to this clonotype: The antigen remains unidentified.

The template was RNA from unsorted bulk tissue. Study-level findings and limits: Tumor repertoires had a smaller top 100 clone share than normal lung.

Germline CDR1 MNHNS, CDR2 SASEGT. V was pared by 6 bases and J by 10 bases, with 19 bases between. The CDR3 covers 14 residues. The chain uses TRBV6-1 and TRBJ2-1; D is perhaps TRBD1 or TRBD2 (5 bases each). The specimen was lung tumor tissue. This clonotype was sampled from a man in his 60s with small cell lung cancer. For the CDR3, the DNA is TGTGCCAGCAGGCTAACACGGGACCCTCAAGAGCAGTTCTTC. Translation: CASRLTRDPQEQFF.